These T cell receptor beta chains were read from a single sample in a study of T-cell memory formation after mild COVID-19. Each CDR3 protein gets one entry after TCRdb re-called the 5' RACE reads with MiXCR. Of almost 550,000 distinct CDR3 sequences in the sample, about a fifth were seen once. The sample was PBMCs or a T cell subset sorted from them (not recorded which). These receptor sequences come from an adult woman who had mild COVID-19 (a few samples of this study predate the infection). Cell type and time point are not known. Each CDR3 is given with its conserved first and last residue. The D gene is left open where the match is weak. Expanded clones get a size class; other rows say once, few or many, or leave the size out.

TRBV7-3	many	TRBD2	TRBJ2-3	CASSSSGSTDTQYF	TGTGCCAGCAGTAGTAGCGGGAGTACAGATACGCAGTATTTT
TRBV30	NA	NA	TRBJ2-5	CAWLVSGVPQETQYF	TGTGCCTGGCTAGTAAGTGGGGTCCCCCAAGAGACCCAGTACTTC
TRBV7-8	few	NA	TRBJ2-7	CASSSSRVEHEQYF	TGTGCCAGCAGCTCGAGTCGTGTGGAACACGAGCAGTACTTC
TRBV12-3/TRBV12-4	many	TRBD2	TRBJ2-1	CASSPPGAGVENEQFF	TGTGCCAGCAGTCCCCCAGGAGCGGGAGTAGAAAATGAGCAGTTCTTC
TRBV20-1	few	TRBD2	TRBJ2-1	CSARDPLAGGYNEQFF	TGCAGTGCTAGGGATCCACTAGCGGGAGGGTACAATGAGCAGTTCTTC
TRBV25-1	NA	TRBD1	TRBJ1-2	CASSEKEDRDGYTF	TGTGCCAGCAGTGAAAAAGAGGACAGGGATGGCTACACCTTC
TRBV7-9	many	NA	TRBJ2-5	CASSLALRLVDETQYF	TGTGCCAGCAGCTTAGCCTTGAGACTAGTAGACGAGACCCAGTACTTC
TRBV25-1	few	NA	TRBJ2-7	CASSEYGGEDEQYF	TGTGCCAGCAGTGAATACGGTGGTGAAGACGAGCAGTACTTC
TRBV7-6	NA	TRBD2	TRBJ2-7	CASSFGLAGETYEQYF	TGTGCCAGCAGCTTTGGGCTAGCGGGAGAGACCTACGAGCAGTACTTC
TRBV7-9	NA	TRBD1	TRBJ2-3	CASSSSRGHGRDTQYF	TGTGCCAGCAGCTCATCCAGGGGGCATGGGCGAGATACGCAGTATTTT
TRBV7-2	few	TRBD1	TRBJ2-6	CASSWTGVRANVLTF	TGTGCCAGCAGCTGGACAGGGGTGAGGGCCAACGTCCTGACTTTC
TRBV12-3/TRBV12-4	few	TRBD1	TRBJ1-2	CASSLGAGGNYGYTF	TGTGCCAGCAGTTTAGGCGCAGGGGGCAACTATGGCTACACCTTC
TRBV27	few	NA	TRBJ2-1	CASSPFGGPYNEQFF	TGTGCCAGCAGTCCTTTCGGGGGGCCCTACAATGAGCAGTTCTTC
TRBV15	few	NA	TRBJ2-3	CATSRRSPVPTDTQYF	TGTGCCACCAGCAGAAGGAGTCCGGTACCAACAGATACGCAGTATTTT
TRBV24-1	few	NA	TRBJ1-5	CATSDLGNQPQHF	TGTGCCACCAGTGATTTGGGTAATCAGCCCCAGCATTTT
TRBV5-5	NA	NA	TRBJ1-2	CASTLGGGGRYGYTF	TGTGCCAGCACCCTTGGGGGGGGAGGACGCTATGGCTACACCTTC
TRBV29-1	NA	NA	TRBJ2-1	CSAFQGGDNEQFF	TGCAGCGCCTTTCAGGGGGGGGACAATGAGCAGTTCTTC
TRBV7-2	many	NA	TRBJ2-2	CASSLILTGELFF	TGTGCCAGCAGCTTAATTTTGACCGGGGAGCTGTTTTTT
TRBV12-3/TRBV12-4	many	TRBD1	TRBJ1-1	CASSLDRGGTEAFF	TGTGCCAGCAGTTTAGACAGGGGCGGCACTGAAGCTTTCTTT
TRBV21-1	many	NA	TRBJ2-2	CASSKFGARGGELFF	TGTGCCAGCAGCAAATTTGGGGCGCGGGGCGGGGAGCTGTTTTTT
TRBV12-3/TRBV12-4	few	NA	TRBJ1-1	CASSFRGSNTEAFF	TGTGCCAGCAGTTTTCGGGGATCCAACACTGAAGCTTTCTTT
TRBV6-5	NA	NA	TRBJ1-2	CASSYGDNYGYTF	TGTGCCAGCAGTTACGGGGATAACTATGGCTACACCTTC
TRBV28	few	NA	TRBJ1-5	CASSFTTAAGLSSRIINQPQHF	TGTGCCAGCAGTTTTACTACAGCGGCAGGACTAAGTAGCAGGATAATCAATCAGCCCCAGCATTTT
TRBV11-2	few	NA	TRBJ2-1	CASSPRRVAQYNEQFF	TGTGCCAGCAGCCCAAGGAGAGTAGCCCAATACAATGAGCAGTTCTTC
TRBV7-9	NA	NA	TRBJ2-6	CASSLAFGGSGANVLTF	TGTGCCAGCAGCTTAGCGTTCGGGGGCTCTGGGGCCAACGTCCTGACTTTC
TRBV10-3	many	TRBD2	TRBJ2-3	CAISAGEFVGTDTQYF	TGTGCCATCTCGGCGGGGGAGTTCGTGGGCACAGATACGCAGTATTTT
TRBV7-2	NA	NA	TRBJ1-6	CASSLDGRGTSPLHF	TGTGCCAGCAGCTTAGACGGCAGGGGTACTTCACCCCTCCACTTT